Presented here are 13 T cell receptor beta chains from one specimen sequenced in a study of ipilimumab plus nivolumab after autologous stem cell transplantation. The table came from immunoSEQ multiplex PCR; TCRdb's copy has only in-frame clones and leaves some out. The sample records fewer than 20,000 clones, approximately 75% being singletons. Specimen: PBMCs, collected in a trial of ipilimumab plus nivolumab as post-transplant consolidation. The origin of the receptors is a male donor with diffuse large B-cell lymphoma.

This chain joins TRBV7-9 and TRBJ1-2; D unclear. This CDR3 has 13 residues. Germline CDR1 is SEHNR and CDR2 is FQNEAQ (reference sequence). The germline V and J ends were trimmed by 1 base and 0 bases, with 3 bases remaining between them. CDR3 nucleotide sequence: TGTGCCAGCAGCTTAGAGACTAACTATGGCTACACCTTC. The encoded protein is CASSLETNYGYTF.

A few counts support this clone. Written as DNA, the CDR3 is TGTGCCACCCGGACGGACATGAACACTGAAGCTTTCTTT. Translation: CATRTDMNTEAFF. V and J are TRBV2 and TRBJ1-1, with D possibly being TRBD1 (5 bases). Trimming removed 10 bases at V and 0 bases at J, with 12 bases between. The CDR3 covers 13 residues. Per germline, CDR1 SNHLY and CDR2 FYNNEI.

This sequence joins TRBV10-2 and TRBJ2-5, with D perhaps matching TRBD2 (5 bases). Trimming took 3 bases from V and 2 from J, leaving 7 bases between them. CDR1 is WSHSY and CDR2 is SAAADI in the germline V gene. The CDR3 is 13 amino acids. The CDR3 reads CASSEQRQETQYF. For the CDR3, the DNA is TGCGCCAGCAGTGAACAGCGGCAAGAGACCCAGTACTTC.

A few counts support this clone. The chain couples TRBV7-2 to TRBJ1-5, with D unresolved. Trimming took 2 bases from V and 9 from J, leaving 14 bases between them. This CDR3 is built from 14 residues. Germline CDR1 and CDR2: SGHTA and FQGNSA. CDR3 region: CASSLYSGRLPQHF. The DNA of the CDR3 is TGTGCCAGCAGCTTATATTCCGGACGGCTGCCCCAGCATTTT.

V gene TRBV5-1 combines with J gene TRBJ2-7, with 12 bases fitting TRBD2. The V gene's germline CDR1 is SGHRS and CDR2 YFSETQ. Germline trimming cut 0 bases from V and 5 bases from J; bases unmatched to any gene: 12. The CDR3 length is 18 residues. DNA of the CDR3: TGCGCCAGCAGCTTGGCCGCGACTAGCGGGGGCACGGGGGACGAGCAGTACTTC. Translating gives CASSLAATSGGTGDEQYF.

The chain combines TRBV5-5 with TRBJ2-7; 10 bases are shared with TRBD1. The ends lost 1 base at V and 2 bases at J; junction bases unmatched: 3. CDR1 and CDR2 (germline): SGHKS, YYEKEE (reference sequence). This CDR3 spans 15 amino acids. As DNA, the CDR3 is TGTGCCAGCAGCTTGTGGGACAGGGGCGCCTACGAGCAGTACTTC. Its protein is CASSLWDRGAYEQYF. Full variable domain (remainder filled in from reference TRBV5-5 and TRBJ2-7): DAGVTQSPTHLIKTRGQQVTLRCSPISGHKSVSWYQQVLGQGPQFIFQYYEKEERGRGNFPDRFSARQFPNYSSELNVNALLLGDSALYLCASSLWDRGAYEQYFGPGTRLTVT.

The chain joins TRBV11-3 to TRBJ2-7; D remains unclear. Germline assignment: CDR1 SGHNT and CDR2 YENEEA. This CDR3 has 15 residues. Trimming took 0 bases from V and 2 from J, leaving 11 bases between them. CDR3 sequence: CASSLEFGDTYEQYF. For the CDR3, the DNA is TGTGCCAGCAGCTTAGAATTCGGCGATACCTACGAGCAGTACTTC. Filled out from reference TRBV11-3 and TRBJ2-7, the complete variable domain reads EAGVVQSPRYKIIEKKQPVAFWCNPISGHNTLYWYLQNLGQGPELLIRYENEEAVDDSQLPKDRFSAERLKGVDSTLKIQPAELGDSAVYLCASSLEFGDTYEQYFGPGTRLTVT.

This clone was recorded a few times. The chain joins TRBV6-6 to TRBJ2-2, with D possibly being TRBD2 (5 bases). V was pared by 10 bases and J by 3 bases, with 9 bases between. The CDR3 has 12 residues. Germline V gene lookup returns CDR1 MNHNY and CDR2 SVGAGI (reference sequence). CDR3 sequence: CAISRDTGELFF. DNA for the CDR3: TGTGCCATTTCGAGGGACACCGGGGAGCTGTTTTTT.

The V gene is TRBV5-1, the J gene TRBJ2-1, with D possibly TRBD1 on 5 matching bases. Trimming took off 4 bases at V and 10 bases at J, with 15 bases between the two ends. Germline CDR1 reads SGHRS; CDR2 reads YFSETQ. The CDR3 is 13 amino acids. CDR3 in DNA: TGCGCCAGCAGCCCGGTCCAGTGGGGCGAGCAGTTCTTC. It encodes CASSPVQWGEQFF.

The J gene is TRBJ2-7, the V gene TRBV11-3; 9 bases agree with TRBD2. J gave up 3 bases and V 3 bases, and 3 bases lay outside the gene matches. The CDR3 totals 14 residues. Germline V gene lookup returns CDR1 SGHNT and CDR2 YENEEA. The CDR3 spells CASSFSSGNYEQYF. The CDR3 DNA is TGTGCCAGCAGCTTCTCTAGCGGGAACTACGAGCAGTACTTC.

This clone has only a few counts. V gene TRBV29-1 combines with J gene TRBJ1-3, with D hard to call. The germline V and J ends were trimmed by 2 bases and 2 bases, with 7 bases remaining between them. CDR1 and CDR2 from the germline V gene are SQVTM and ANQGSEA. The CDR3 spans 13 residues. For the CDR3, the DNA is TGCAGCGTTGAAATTACTGCTGGAAACACCATATATTTT. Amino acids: CSVEITAGNTIYF.

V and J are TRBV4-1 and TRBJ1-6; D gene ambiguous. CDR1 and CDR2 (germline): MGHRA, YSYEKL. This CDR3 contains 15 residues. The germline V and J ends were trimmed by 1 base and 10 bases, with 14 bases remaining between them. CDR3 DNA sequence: TGCGCCAGCAGCCAAGGGGGAGGAGGTAACTCACCCCTCCACTTT. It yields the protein CASSQGGGGNSPLHF.

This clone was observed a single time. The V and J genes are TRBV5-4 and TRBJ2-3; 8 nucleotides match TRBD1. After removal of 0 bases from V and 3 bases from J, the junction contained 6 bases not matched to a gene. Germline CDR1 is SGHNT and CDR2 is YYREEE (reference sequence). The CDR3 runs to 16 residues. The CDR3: CASSLAPGQGTDTQYF. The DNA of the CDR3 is TGTGCCAGCAGCTTGGCACCCGGACAGGGAACAGATACGCAGTATTTT.